This T cell receptor (beta chain) was retrieved from a study of T cells expressing NK-cell markers (TCRdb year 2020). Study-level background: Eight or nine donors provided sorted CD3+CD56+NKG2C+, CD3+CD56+NKG2C- and CD3+CD56-NKG2C+ T-cell subsets, whose TCR beta-chain repertoires were profiled. Among the eight sequenced donors, seven were HCMV-seropositive and one was HCMV-seronegative. The eight sequenced donors were randomly selected healthy volunteers, three men and five women. Sequencing of the libraries produced 2 x 150 bp reads on Illumina HiSeq 2000/2500, MiSeq or NextSeq.

A word on this clonotype: No cognate antigen has been identified for it.

From the cysteine up to the phenylalanine, the CDR3 has a length of 14 residues. No DNA appears here. CDR1 and CDR2 are drawn from the germline V gene: MGHRA, YSYEKL. The investigation overall reported the following: Those dominant clonotypes were again the most abundant among CD3+CD56-NKG2C+ cells in four donors, at about 28.3-60.1%. In six donors, the dominant CD3+CD56+NKG2C+ clonotypes ranked among the top 10 CD8+ clonotypes, making up roughly 1.0-7.0% of CD8+ T cells. Whether the expanded NKG2C-expressing T cell clones were specific for HCMV antigens remained unclear.

The reads were generated on an Illumina HiSeq 2000. The TCR beta cDNA libraries were made using 5'RACE template switching, a step that added both a universal primer site and unique molecular identifiers. Synthesis of cDNA was primed from the TCR beta constant segment and was followed by two consecutive PCR amplification steps. The authors' analysis ran thus. Reads were demultiplexed and grouped by UMI with MIGEC, and clonotypes were assembled and quantified with MiTCR. To remove erroneous sequences, TCR cDNA sequences were retained only when supported by two or more reads. The tcR package was used for downstream repertoire analysis, and clonotypes were matched across fractions by CDR3 nucleotide sequence plus V segment. VDJmatch was used to annotate antigen specificity against VDJdb, with one amino acid substitution in CDR3 allowed. The reads, reprocessed by TCRdb, yield one row per CDR3 protein sequence and no DNA. None of the V and J calls come from the authors' own analysis; TCRdb made them. This sample's records show over 150,000 distinct CDR3 sequences. Together, the top ten hold 37% of the sample.

HCMV serostatus was determined by detecting HCMV-specific IgG in serum with a commercial ELISA kit. Ficoll density gradient centrifugation was used to isolate peripheral blood mononuclear cells from blood. The chain is made from TRBV4-1 and TRBJ1-2. The sequenced sample was blood T cells: a sorted CD56 or NKG2C T cell subset, CD4+ or CD8+ T cells, or bulk PBMC T cells (not recorded which). The receptor comes from a woman aged 45-59 years in good health. Donor details come from another sample of the same person, matched by shared clones. The CDR3 protein: CASRPIGAPAGYTF.